A selection of T cell receptor beta chains follows, all from one sample in a study of blood T cell repertoires in COVID-19. Measured with immunoSEQ multiplex PCR; TCRdb has only the in-frame clones, and not every one. The profile shows more than 150,000 clones, roughly 87% of them singletons. Sequencing was carried out using PBMCs or T cells enriched from blood (not recorded which). The receptors here all came from a woman aged 45-65 years who had recovered from COVID-19. CDR3s include the opening cysteine and the closing phenylalanine or tryptophan.

v_gene: TRBV3-1/TRBV3-2; j_gene: TRBJ2-1; CDR3aa: CASSQGAERLNEQFF
v_gene: TRBV28; j_gene: TRBJ1-2; CDR3aa: CASSTGGYGYTF
v_gene: TRBV21-1; j_gene: TRBJ1-4; CDR3aa: CASARGTVPNEKLFF
v_gene: TRBV7-9; j_gene: TRBJ2-3; CDR3aa: CASSFTPAGPGTDTQYF
v_gene: TRBV19; j_gene: TRBJ1-4; CDR3aa: CASSFGGTGVEKLFF
v_gene: TRBV7-6; j_gene: TRBJ2-5; CDR3aa: CASSPWTSGSRETQYF
v_gene: TRBV3-1/TRBV3-2; j_gene: TRBJ2-3; CDR3aa: CASSQDSGVLSGDTQYF
v_gene: TRBV19; j_gene: TRBJ2-3; CDR3aa: CASSSPPGQGSDTQYF
v_gene: TRBV27; j_gene: TRBJ2-1; CDR3aa: CASTITGTSGRSGEQFF
v_gene: TRBV6-5; j_gene: TRBJ2-2; CDR3aa: CASELAGITGELFF
v_gene: TRBV3-1/TRBV3-2; j_gene: TRBJ2-3; CDR3aa: CASSHSGLAGGSTDTQYF
v_gene: TRBV28; j_gene: TRBJ1-6; CDR3aa: CASSLLGQGRENSPLHF
v_gene: TRBV7-9; j_gene: TRBJ1-2; CDR3aa: CASSGDRGRDYGYTF
v_gene: TRBV6-5; j_gene: TRBJ1-1; CDR3aa: CASSPTANTEAFF
v_gene: TRBV7-8; j_gene: TRBJ2-7; CDR3aa: CASSPSVEQYF
v_gene: TRBV2; j_gene: TRBJ2-3; CDR3aa: CASSEGLAGGPNTDTQYF